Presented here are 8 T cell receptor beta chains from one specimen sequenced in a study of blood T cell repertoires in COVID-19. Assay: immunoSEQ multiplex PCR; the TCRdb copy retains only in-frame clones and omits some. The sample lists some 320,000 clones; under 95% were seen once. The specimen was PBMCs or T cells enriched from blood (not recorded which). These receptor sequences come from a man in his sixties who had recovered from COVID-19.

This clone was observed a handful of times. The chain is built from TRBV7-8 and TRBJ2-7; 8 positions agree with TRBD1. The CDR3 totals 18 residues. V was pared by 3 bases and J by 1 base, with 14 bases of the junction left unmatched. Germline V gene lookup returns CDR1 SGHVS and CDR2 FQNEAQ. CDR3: CASSFGLGGRDRSYEQYF. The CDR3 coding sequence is TGTGCCAGCAGCTTTGGTCTCGGGGGCCGGGACAGGTCCTACGAGCAGTACTTC. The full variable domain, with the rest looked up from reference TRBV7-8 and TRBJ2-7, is GAGVSQSPRYKVAKRGQDVALRCDPISGHVSLFWYQQALGQGPEFLTYFQNEAQLDKSGLPSDRFFAERPEGSVSTLKIQRTQQEDSAVYLCASSFGLGGRDRSYEQYFGPGTRLTVT.

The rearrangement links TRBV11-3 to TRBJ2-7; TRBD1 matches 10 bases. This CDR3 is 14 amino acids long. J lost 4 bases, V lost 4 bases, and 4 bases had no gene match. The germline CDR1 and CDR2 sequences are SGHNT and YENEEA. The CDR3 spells CASSSTGGSYEQYF. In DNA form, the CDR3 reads TGTGCCAGCAGCTCGACAGGGGGCTCGTACGAGCAGTACTTC.

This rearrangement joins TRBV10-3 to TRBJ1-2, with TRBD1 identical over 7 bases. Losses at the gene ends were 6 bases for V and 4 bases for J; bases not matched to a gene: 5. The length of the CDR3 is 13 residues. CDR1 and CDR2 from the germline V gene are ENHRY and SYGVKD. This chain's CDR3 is CAIRGGVFYGYTF. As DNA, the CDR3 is TGTGCCATCAGAGGGGGCGTATTCTATGGCTACACCTTC.

The CDR3 bases are TGTGCCAGCAGCTTGAACGGAGGGATGGATGGCTACACCTTC. It specifies CASSLNGGMDGYTF. The chain has TRBV5-5 and TRBJ1-2, with no clear D. Germline V gives CDR1 SGHKS, CDR2 YYEKEE (reference sequence). V lost 1 base, J lost 6 bases, and 13 bases lay in between. The CDR3 sequence is 14 residues long.

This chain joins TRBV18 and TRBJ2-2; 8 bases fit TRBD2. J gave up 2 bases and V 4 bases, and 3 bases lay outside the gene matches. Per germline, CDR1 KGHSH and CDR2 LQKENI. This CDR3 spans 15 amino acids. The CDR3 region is CASSRAGVNTGELFF. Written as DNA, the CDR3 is TGTGCCAGCTCACGAGCGGGAGTCAACACCGGGGAGCTGTTTTTT.

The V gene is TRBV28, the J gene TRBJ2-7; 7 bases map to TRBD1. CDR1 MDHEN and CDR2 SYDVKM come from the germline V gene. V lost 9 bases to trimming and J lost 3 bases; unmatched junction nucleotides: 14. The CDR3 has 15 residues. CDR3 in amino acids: CASRRGPGAHYEQYF. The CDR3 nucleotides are TGTGCCAGTAGAAGGGGGCCCGGCGCCCACTACGAGCAGTACTTC.

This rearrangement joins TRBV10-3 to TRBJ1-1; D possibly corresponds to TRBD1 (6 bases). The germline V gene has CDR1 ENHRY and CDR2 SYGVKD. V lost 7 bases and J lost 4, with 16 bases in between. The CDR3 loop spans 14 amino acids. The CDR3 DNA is TGTGCCATCACCACGGGGGAGGGGGTCACTGAAGCTTTCTTT. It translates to CAITTGEGVTEAFF.

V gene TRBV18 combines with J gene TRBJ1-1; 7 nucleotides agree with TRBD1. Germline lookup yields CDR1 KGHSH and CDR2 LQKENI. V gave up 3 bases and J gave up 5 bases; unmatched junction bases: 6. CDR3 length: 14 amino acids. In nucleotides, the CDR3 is TGTGCCAGCTCACCTGACAGGGCGGGAACTGAAGCTTTCTTT. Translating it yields CASSPDRAGTEAFF.